This TCR beta chain was profiled in a study of CD8 T cells in ankylosing spondylitis. Researchers built TCR beta libraries using quantitative 5'-RACE with molecular barcodes. One entry per CDR3 protein, called by TCRdb with MiXCR from the 5' RACE reads. The sample lists tens of thousands of distinct CDR3 sequences, less than 4% occurring once. In this sample, this clonotype turned up many times. Its antigen remains unidentified. This CDR3 comprises 15 residues. Germline V gives CDR1 SGDLS, CDR2 YYNGEE. V was shortened by 0 bases and J by 5 bases, with 13 bases between the two germline ends. General study findings and limits: A TCR beta motif of several highly homologous variants seemed to mark ankylosing spondylitis blood.

Sequencing used blood, either unsorted or a sorted T cell fraction (not recorded which). This TCR derives from a male donor with ankylosing spondylitis or in good health (not recorded which). This chain uses TRBV9 with TRBJ2-3; the D is unclear. The CDR3 reads CASSVGSRVGDTQYF. CDR3 DNA sequence: TGTGCCAGCAGCGTAGGTTCTAGAGTAGGAGATACGCAGTATTTT.